This T cell receptor beta chain comes out of a study of breast tumors, draining lymph nodes, adjacent tissues. Study-level findings and limits: Most tumor T cells seemingly derive from lymph node, then expand in tumor. Tumor repertoires ranked between lymph nodes and nontumor tissue in diversity, with V and J gene preferences.

With respect to this clonotype: The target antigen is unknown.

TCRdb ran MiXCR on the multiplex PCR reads and lists one entry per CDR3 protein. The table records around 25,000 distinct CDR3 sequences, less than 25% of them present only once. The germline V gene has CDR1 SNHLY and CDR2 FYNNEI. Trimming removed 5 bases from V and 0 bases from J; junction bases left unmatched: 4. The CDR3 sequence is 17 residues long. The receptor was derived from a female donor with breast cancer. Some clones in this sample may be carry-over from other donors' samples. Sequenced material: breast tumor tissue. J is TRBJ2-3 and V is TRBV2, with TRBD2 matching over 14 bases. The CDR3 loop reads CASSSRLAGGSTDTQYF. The DNA of the CDR3 is TGTGCCAGCAGTTCGCGACTAGCGGGAGGGAGCACAGATACGCAGTATTTT.